A single sample is the source of the 5 T cell receptor beta chains below, sequenced in a study of OX40 agonist ivuxolimab in advanced cancers. Library preparation used the immunoSEQ multiplex PCR assay. TCRdb's version of the immuneACCESS table is confined to in-frame rearrangements and falls short of the full clone set. An unresolved V gene accounts for under half of the shortfall where checked; the remainder is of unknown origin. The sample table contains some 130,000 clones; only one count was recorded for 85% to 95% of them. The ten largest account for more than 0.9% of the sample. The sequences come from CD4+ or CD8+ T cells sorted from blood, collected in a trial of the OX40 agonist ivuxolimab. The receptors shown here come from an adult with an advanced solid tumor such as melanoma, head and neck, liver or kidney cancer.

This clone was picked up one time. The gene calls are TRBV5-6 and TRBJ2-7; TRBD1 might be the D (5 bases). Between the trimmed V and J ends, which lost 1 base and 3 bases, there was a span of 11 bases. CDR3 length: 14 amino acids. Germline loops: CDR1 SGHDT, CDR2 YYEEEE. The CDR3 sequence: CASSLYRISYEQYF. In DNA, the CDR3 is TGTGCCAGCAGCTTGTACAGGATAAGCTACGAGCAGTACTTC.

This clone was recorded only once. The chain employs TRBV7-2 and TRBJ2-7, with 9 bases identical to TRBD2. The ends lost 4 bases at V and 1 base at J; junction bases unmatched: 2. The CDR3 sequence is 14 residues long. The germline CDR1 and CDR2 sequences are SGHTA and FQGNSA. This CDR3 is CASSSSGRSYEQYF. CDR3 sequence (DNA): TGTGCCAGCAGCTCCAGCGGGAGGTCCTACGAGCAGTACTTC.

V is TRBV5-1 and J is TRBJ2-1; either TRBD1 or TRBD2 may supply D (5 bases each). Trimming pared 2 bases from V and 9 bases from J, leaving 12 bases between. The CDR3 sequence is 13 residues long. CDR1 is SGHRS, CDR2 YFSETQ, per germline. In DNA, the CDR3 is TGCGCCAGCAGCTTAGCTCCTGGGGGTGAGCAGTTCTTC. This encodes CASSLAPGGEQFF.

This clone showed up just once. V and J are TRBV19 and TRBJ1-1, with D perhaps TRBD1 (6 bases). Germline-derived CDR1 and CDR2 are LNHDA and SQIVND (reference sequence). The V and J ends lost 7 bases and 1 base respectively, with 16 bases between them. The length of the CDR3 is 15 residues. CDR3: CASTGGRRGNTEAFF. The DNA for the CDR3 is TGTGCCAGTACCGGGGGGCGTAGGGGGAACACTGAAGCTTTCTTT.

The rearrangement links TRBV5-1 to TRBJ2-7; 10 positions agree with TRBD2. The CDR3 contains 16 residues. The germline gives CDR1 SGHRS, CDR2 YFSETQ. V shed 1 base and J 3 bases; nucleotides not matched to a gene: 7. CDR3 protein: CASSLSLAGANYEQYF. Here the CDR3 DNA reads TGCGCCAGCAGCTTGAGCCTAGCGGGGGCTAACTACGAGCAGTACTTC.